This is a list of T cell receptor beta chains from one sample in a study of shared clonotypes between healthy human individuals. The method was immunoSEQ multiplex PCR; TCRdb's version includes in-frame clones alone and lacks a portion of them. In the table there are under 2.5 million clones, about 90% of which are singletons. The sequencing input was naive CD4+ T cells from PBMCs. These receptors all come from a young man in good health. Some clones in this sample may be carry-over from other donors' samples. Each CDR3 is given with its conserved first and last residue. The D gene is left open where the match is weak. Clone size is not always given. Where it is, it says once, few, many or a class for expanded clones.

size,J,V,D,CDR3,DNA
-,TRBJ1-3,TRBV5-5,TRBD1,CASSTLTGATWNTIYF,TGTGCCAGCAGCACCCTGACAGGGGCTACATGGAACACCATATATTTT
-,TRBJ2-5,TRBV9,TRBD2,CASSVGLAGVEETQYF,TGTGCCAGCAGCGTAGGACTAGCGGGAGTCGAAGAGACCCAGTACTTC
-,TRBJ1-2,TRBV10-3,TRBD1,CAISNKGDRGYTF,TGTGCCATCAGTAACAAAGGGGACAGGGGCTACACCTTC
-,TRBJ2-5,TRBV4-1,TRBD2,CASSQTGTGGETQYF,TGCGCCAGCAGCCAGACCGGGACCGGGGGGGAGACCCAGTACTTC
-,TRBJ1-2,TRBV9,TRBD1,CASSVAYGGQGRYGYTF,TGTGCCAGCAGCGTAGCGTACGGGGGACAGGGGCGGTATGGCTACACCTTC
-,TRBJ2-5,TRBV10-3,TRBD2,CAISVTALAGLQETQYF,TGTGCCATCAGTGTTACGGCCCTAGCGGGCCTCCAAGAGACCCAGTACTTC
-,TRBJ2-5,TRBV18,-,CASSPRPGGLGEEQETQYF,TGTGCCAGCTCACCGAGGCCGGGCGGACTGGGCGAGGAACAAGAGACCCAGTACTTC
-,TRBJ1-1,TRBV6-6,TRBD1,CASSSGAGGVNTEAFF,TGTGCCAGCAGTTCGGGGGCAGGGGGAGTGAACACTGAAGCTTTCTTT
-,TRBJ2-2,TRBV28,-,CASSLWVQNTGELFF,TGTGCCAGCAGTTTATGGGTGCAGAACACCGGGGAGCTGTTTTTT
-,TRBJ1-2,TRBV28,-,CATAPQIYGYTF,TGTGCCACCGCGCCCCAAATCTATGGCTACACCTTC
-,TRBJ2-1,TRBV5-1,TRBD2,CASSLGLAGVKSDEQFF,TGCGCCAGCAGCTTGGGGCTAGCGGGAGTGAAGAGTGATGAGCAGTTCTTC
-,TRBJ2-7,TRBV6-1,TRBD1,CASRRTGGTSYEQYF,TGTGCCAGCAGGCGGACAGGGGGCACCTCCTACGAGCAGTACTTC
-,TRBJ1-5,TRBV27,-,CASRAWWEQNSNQPQHF,TGTGCCAGCAGGGCCTGGTGGGAACAAAATAGCAATCAGCCCCAGCATTTT
once,TRBJ2-1,TRBV5-1,TRBD2,CASSLAMTSDSEQFF,TGCGCCAGCAGCTTGGCCATGACTAGCGACAGTGAGCAGTTCTTC
once,TRBJ2-7,TRBV7-6,TRBD1,CASSLEGTGYEQYF,TGTGCCAGCAGCTTAGAGGGGACAGGGTACGAGCAGTACTTC
-,TRBJ1-2,TRBV19,TRBD1,CASSIGVGQVDGYTF,TGTGCCAGTAGTATAGGGGTAGGACAGGTGGATGGCTACACCTTC
once,TRBJ1-1,TRBV29-1,-,CSVEGRLHTEAFF,TGCAGCGTTGAGGGGAGGCTTCACACTGAAGCTTTCTTT
-,TRBJ2-5,TRBV6-6,TRBD2,CASSPPGLAQETQYF,TGTGCCAGCAGTCCTCCGGGACTAGCCCAAGAGACCCAGTACTTC
-,TRBJ1-1,TRBV9,-,CASSVGRYTEAFF,TGTGCCAGCAGCGTGGGACGGTACACTGAAGCTTTCTTT
-,TRBJ1-5,TRBV5-8,-,CASSRDTPGQPQHF,TGTGCCAGCAGCCGGGACACCCCGGGTCAGCCCCAGCATTTT
once,TRBJ2-1,TRBV5-4,-,CASSFGGDSYNEQFF,TGTGCCAGCAGCTTCGGCGGGGACTCCTACAATGAGCAGTTCTTC
-,TRBJ2-3,TRBV27,-,CARLRPGADFTTTDTQYF,TGTGCCAGGCTTAGACCGGGGGCGGACTTCACTACTACAGATACGCAGTATTTT
-,TRBJ2-7,TRBV18,TRBD1,CASSPTGGSEQYF,TGTGCCAGCTCACCTACAGGGGGCTCAGAGCAGTACTTC
once,TRBJ1-1,TRBV18,-,CASSPRQGPEAFF,TGTGCCAGCTCACCACGGCAGGGGCCTGAAGCTTTCTTT
-,TRBJ1-3,TRBV15,-,CATSREGGVFNTIYF,TGTGCCACCAGCAGAGAGGGGGGAGTATTTAACACCATATATTTT
few,TRBJ1-3,TRBV7-3,-,CASSLSSSGNTIYF,TGTGCCAGCAGCTTGAGTTCCTCTGGAAACACCATATATTTT
-,TRBJ2-5,TRBV5-1,TRBD2,CASSLGRQGGPETQYF,TGCGCCAGCAGCTTGGGTCGCCAGGGAGGGCCGGAGACCCAGTACTTC
-,TRBJ2-5,TRBV7-2,-,CASSLWQAARLAQYF,TGTGCCAGCAGCTTATGGCAGGCGGCGAGGTTGGCCCAGTACTTC
-,TRBJ2-7,TRBV29-1,TRBD1,CSADRGNEQYF,TGCAGCGCGGACAGGGGGAACGAGCAGTACTTC
once,TRBJ1-1,TRBV7-2,-,CASSSRALRTEAFF,TGTGCCAGCAGCTCCAGGGCCTTAAGGACTGAAGCTTTCTTT
-,TRBJ2-1,TRBV7-3,TRBD2,CASSTNSGGDPFF,TGTGCCAGCAGCACCAACTCGGGGGGAGATCCGTTCTTC
-,TRBJ1-2,TRBV5-1,TRBD1,CASSLRTGDGYTF,TGCGCCAGCAGCCTGAGGACAGGGGATGGCTACACCTTC
-,TRBJ2-1,TRBV29-1,-,CSVEGALSYNEQFF,TGCAGCGTTGAAGGGGCCCTCTCCTACAATGAGCAGTTCTTC
-,TRBJ2-2,TRBV9,-,CASSVALGSRGDTGELFF,TGTGCCAGCAGCGTAGCTCTGGGGAGTAGGGGGGACACCGGGGAGCTGTTTTTT
once,TRBJ1-1,TRBV19,-,CASSIRHTMNTEAFF,TGTGCCAGTAGTATCCGACACACCATGAACACTGAAGCTTTCTTT
-,TRBJ2-1,TRBV5-1,TRBD2,CASSLREVHNEQFF,TGCGCCAGCAGCCTCCGGGAGGTTCACAATGAGCAGTTCTTC
-,TRBJ2-5,TRBV27,-,CASSSPRQTQETQYF,TGTGCCAGCAGTTCACCAAGACAGACTCAAGAGACCCAGTACTTC
-,TRBJ1-2,TRBV20-1,-,CSAQGNYGYTF,TGCAGTGCTCAGGGTAACTATGGCTACACCTTC
-,TRBJ2-7,TRBV28,TRBD1,CASRVFAGTGYDEQYF,TGTGCCAGCAGAGTTTTTGCCGGGACAGGGTACGACGAGCAGTACTTC
-,TRBJ2-7,TRBV11-1,-,CASSFGISEQYF,TGTGCCAGCAGCTTTGGGATATCCGAGCAGTACTTC
-,TRBJ1-5,TRBV5-4,-,CASSLDGSNQPQHF,TGTGCCAGCAGCTTGGACGGTAGCAATCAGCCCCAGCATTTT
-,TRBJ2-1,TRBV5-1,-,CASSLAGQTSYNEQFF,TGCGCCAGCAGCTTGGCCGGGCAGACCTCCTACAATGAGCAGTTCTTC
-,TRBJ1-5,TRBV10-2,-,CASSEYGLNQPQHF,TGCGCCAGCAGTGAGTATGGACTCAATCAGCCCCAGCATTTT
-,TRBJ2-1,TRBV6-1,-,CASYLSAHNEQFF,TGTGCCAGCTACTTGTCAGCGCACAATGAGCAGTTCTTC
-,TRBJ2-3,TRBV7-9,-,CAADRGGTDTQYF,TGTGCCGCGGACCGAGGGGGTACAGATACGCAGTATTTT
-,TRBJ2-2,TRBV5-1,-,CASSLGGAHTGELFF,TGCGCCAGCAGCTTGGGGGGTGCCCACACCGGGGAGCTGTTTTTT
-,TRBJ2-2,TRBV18,-,CASSPGTPGTGELFF,TGTGCCAGCTCACCGGGGACTCCGGGGACCGGGGAGCTGTTTTTT
once,TRBJ1-1,TRBV27,-,CASSRTGKNTEAFF,TGTGCCAGCAGTCGGACGGGTAAGAACACTGAAGCTTTCTTT
-,TRBJ2-7,TRBV14,-,CASSPQRTYEQYF,TGTGCCAGCAGCCCGCAGAGAACCTACGAGCAGTACTTC
-,TRBJ2-6,TRBV6-6,-,CASSTTAGANVLTF,TGTGCCAGCAGTACGACAGCTGGGGCCAACGTCCTGACTTTC
few,TRBJ1-5,TRBV7-9,-,CASSTTAPGVPQHF,TGTGCCAGCAGCACAACAGCACCGGGTGTGCCCCAGCATTTT
-,TRBJ1-2,TRBV7-9,TRBD1,CASSAIDRGYYGYTF,TGTGCCAGCAGCGCGATCGACAGGGGGTACTATGGCTACACCTTC
once,TRBJ1-1,TRBV12-5,-,CASGLMGSVSVNTEAFF,TGTGCTAGTGGTTTGATGGGCTCGGTCAGCGTGAACACTGAAGCTTTCTTT
-,TRBJ2-1,TRBV4-1,TRBD1,CASSQRPGTGHEQFF,TGCGCCAGCAGCCAACGACCCGGGACAGGGCATGAGCAGTTCTTC
-,TRBJ2-3,TRBV28,-,CASSFGQSTDTQYF,TGTGCCAGCAGTTTTGGGCAGAGCACAGATACGCAGTATTTT
-,TRBJ1-5,TRBV7-8,-,CASSLAAGNQPQHF,TGTGCCAGCAGCTTAGCGGCAGGGAATCAGCCCCAGCATTTT
once,TRBJ2-4,TRBV28,-,CASSLAGAGRNIQYF,TGTGCCAGCAGTTTGGCCGGGGCAGGGAGAAACATTCAGTACTTC
-,TRBJ1-3,TRBV5-1,TRBD1,CASSSDRAGNTIYF,TGCGCCAGCAGCTCGGACAGGGCTGGAAACACCATATATTTT
-,TRBJ2-1,TRBV14,-,CASSQDRGRVYNEQFF,TGTGCCAGCAGCCAAGACCGCGGGCGGGTGTACAATGAGCAGTTCTTC
once,TRBJ2-7,TRBV29-1,-,CSVGRINSYEQYF,TGCAGCGTGGGACGGATCAACTCCTACGAGCAGTACTTC